This T cell receptor beta chain is drawn from a study of tumor and adjacent non-tumor tissue in lung cancer. Germline lookup yields CDR1 DFQATT and CDR2 SNEGSKA (reference sequence). The length of the CDR3 is 13 residues. Three rounds of nested PCR, following a modified ARM-PCR protocol, produced the TCRbeta library. One entry per CDR3 protein results from TCRdb running MiXCR on the multiplex PCR reads. Of around 79,000 distinct CDR3 sequences listed, 72% are singletons. As concerns this clonotype: An end of the junction differs from the germline gene, which may be a read error.

RNA was extracted from bulk tissue without any cell sorting. Sequenced input: lung tumor tissue. The chain is built from TRBV20-1 and TRBJ2-7; D call uncertain. The clonotype originates from a woman aged 40 to 49 with non-small cell lung cancer. CDR3 nucleotides: TGCAATGCTAGAGTCATCGTAACCTACGAGCAGTACTTC. Its translation: CNARVIVTYEQYF.